This note documents a single T cell receptor (beta chain) sequence. This record comes from a study of blood T cell repertoires in COVID-19. Germline V CDR1 and CDR2: KGHSH, LQKENI. This CDR3 contains 13 residues. The V and J ends lost 6 bases and 4 bases respectively, with 12 bases between them. This table comes from immunoSEQ multiplex PCR, and its TCRdb copy is limited to in-frame clones, with some not included. The table has a few hundred thousand clones, roughly nine tenths seen once. Sequencing used PBMCs or T cells enriched from blood (not recorded which). The TCR was taken from a woman between 55 and 75 years old who had recovered from COVID-19. The V and J genes are TRBV18 and TRBJ1-2; possible D gene TRBD1, 5 bases. In DNA, the CDR3 is TGTGCCAGCTCCCCGACAGTCTTCTATGGCTACACCTTC. Translation gives CASSPTVFYGYTF.